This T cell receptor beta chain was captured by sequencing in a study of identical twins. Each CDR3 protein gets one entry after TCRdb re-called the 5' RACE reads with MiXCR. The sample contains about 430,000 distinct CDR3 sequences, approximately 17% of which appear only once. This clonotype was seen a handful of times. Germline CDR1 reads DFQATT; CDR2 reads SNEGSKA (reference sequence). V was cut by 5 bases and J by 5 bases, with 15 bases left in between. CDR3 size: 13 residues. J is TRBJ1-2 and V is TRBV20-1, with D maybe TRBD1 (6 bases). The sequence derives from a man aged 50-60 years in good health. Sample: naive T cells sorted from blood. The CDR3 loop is CSAFLPGAYGYTF. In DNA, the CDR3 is TGCAGTGCTTTCCTTCCGGGGGCTTATGGCTACACCTTC.